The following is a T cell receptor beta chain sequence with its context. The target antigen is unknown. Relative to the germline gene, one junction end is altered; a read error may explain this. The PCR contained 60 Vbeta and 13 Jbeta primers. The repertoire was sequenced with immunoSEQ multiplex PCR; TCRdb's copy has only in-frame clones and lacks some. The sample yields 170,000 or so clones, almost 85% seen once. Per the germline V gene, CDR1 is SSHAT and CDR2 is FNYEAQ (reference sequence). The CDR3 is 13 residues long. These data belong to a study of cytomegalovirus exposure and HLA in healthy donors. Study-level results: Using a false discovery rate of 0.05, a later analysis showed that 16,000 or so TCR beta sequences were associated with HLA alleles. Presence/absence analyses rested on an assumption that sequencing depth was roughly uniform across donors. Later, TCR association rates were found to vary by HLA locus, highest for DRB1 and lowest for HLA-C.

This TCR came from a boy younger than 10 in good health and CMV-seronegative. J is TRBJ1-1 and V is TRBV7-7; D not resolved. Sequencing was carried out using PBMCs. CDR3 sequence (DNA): TGTGCTAGCAGCTTAAGCCGGAACACTGAAGCTTTCTTT. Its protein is CASSLSRNTEAFF.